The clone carrying this T cell receptor (beta chain) showed up many times. The sample is drawn from a study of T cells in Graves' hyperthyroidism and ophthalmopathy. No ophthalmopathy progression within 18 months constituted stable Graves' hyperthyroidism. With a duration under 2 months, the hyperthyroidism was newly diagnosed in patients aged 18 to 65. Amplified TCR beta CDR3 regions derived from RNA transcripts. The HTBI set primed first-round TCR CDR3 RT-PCR. TCRdb re-derived calls from the multiplex PCR reads in MiXCR, one entry per CDR3 protein. This table holds around 690,000 distinct CDR3 sequences, around 15% found once. Deletions cut 0 bases from V and 9 bases from J, with 15 bases between. This CDR3 has 15 amino acids. Germline lookup yields CDR1 LNHDA and CDR2 SQIVND (reference sequence).

The source is a middle-aged man with Graves' hyperthyroidism. Sequencing was carried out using blood. This chain connects TRBV19 to TRBJ2-1; D is uncertain. CDR3 region: CASSIDGSLLTEQFF. The CDR3 DNA sequence: TGTGCCAGTAGTATAGACGGCTCTCTTTTGACTGAGCAGTTCTTC.